These T cell receptor beta chains were read from a single sample in a study of shared T cell receptors in the human thymus. Using immunoSEQ multiplex PCR, the repertoire was profiled, and TCRdb retains in-frame clones only, with some absent. Of some 700,000 clones in the sample, around 85% were seen once. These same records also appear under a second study, on human thymus T cells.

Sequencing was performed on thymocytes. The source of these receptors is a girl under three years old with a congenital heart defect. Each CDR3 is given with its conserved first and last residue. Fields, in order: J gene, V gene, D gene, clone size, CDR3 protein, CDR3 DNA. D genes are given only for firm matches. Clone sizes are given selectively: once, few, many, or a class where the clone is expanded.

j_call: TRBJ2-7; v_call: TRBV15; d_call: NA; clone_size: NA; cdr3_aa: CATSEKIPPPSYEQYF; cdr3_nt: TGTGCCACCAGCGAGAAAATACCCCCCCCCTCCTACGAGCAGTACTTC
j_call: TRBJ2-4; v_call: TRBV5-4; d_call: NA; clone_size: NA; cdr3_aa: CASSPSGRNIQYF; cdr3_nt: TGTGCCAGCAGCCCCAGTGGGCGCAACATTCAGTACTTC
j_call: TRBJ2-2; v_call: TRBV5-1; d_call: NA; clone_size: few; cdr3_aa: CASSRGGGRSPGELFF; cdr3_nt: TGCGCCAGCAGCCGAGGGGGTGGCAGGAGCCCCGGGGAGCTGTTTTTT
j_call: TRBJ2-7; v_call: TRBV5-1; d_call: TRBD1; clone_size: NA; cdr3_aa: CASSVRDSNEQYF; cdr3_nt: TGCGCCAGCAGCGTCCGGGACAGTAACGAGCAGTACTTC
j_call: TRBJ2-2; v_call: TRBV12-5; d_call: TRBD1; clone_size: NA; cdr3_aa: CASDRDRDETGELFF; cdr3_nt: TGTGCTAGTGACCGGGACAGGGACGAAACCGGGGAGCTGTTTTTT
j_call: TRBJ1-2; v_call: TRBV6-5; d_call: TRBD1; clone_size: NA; cdr3_aa: CASSFGTGKDGYTF; cdr3_nt: TGTGCCAGCAGTTTCGGGACAGGGAAGGATGGCTACACCTTC
j_call: TRBJ1-1; v_call: TRBV2; d_call: TRBD1; clone_size: NA; cdr3_aa: CASSEASGGGNTEAFF; cdr3_nt: TGTGCCAGCAGTGAGGCGTCAGGGGGCGGGAACACTGAAGCTTTCTTT
j_call: TRBJ1-1; v_call: TRBV27; d_call: NA; clone_size: NA; cdr3_aa: CASSVYRANTEAFF; cdr3_nt: TGTGCCAGCAGTGTATACAGGGCGAACACTGAAGCTTTCTTT
j_call: TRBJ2-1; v_call: TRBV27; d_call: TRBD1; clone_size: NA; cdr3_aa: CASMTGGNNEQFF; cdr3_nt: TGTGCCAGCATGACAGGGGGTAACAATGAGCAGTTCTTC
j_call: TRBJ2-5; v_call: TRBV15; d_call: NA; clone_size: NA; cdr3_aa: CATSSRPGETQYF; cdr3_nt: TGTGCCACCAGCAGCCGTCCCGGGGAGACCCAGTACTTC
j_call: TRBJ2-6; v_call: TRBV5-1; d_call: TRBD1; clone_size: NA; cdr3_aa: CASSDGRRDRSGANVLTF; cdr3_nt: TGCGCCAGCAGCGACGGTAGACGGGACAGGTCTGGGGCCAACGTCCTGACTTTC
j_call: TRBJ1-4; v_call: TRBV7-2; d_call: TRBD1; clone_size: once; cdr3_aa: CASSLGLGQSNEKLFF; cdr3_nt: TGTGCCAGCAGCTTAGGGTTGGGACAGTCTAATGAAAAACTGTTTTTT
j_call: TRBJ1-1; v_call: TRBV19; d_call: TRBD1; clone_size: NA; cdr3_aa: CASSFYPLGQGAQSGTEAFF; cdr3_nt: TGTGCCAGTAGTTTTTACCCCCTAGGACAGGGGGCGCAGTCGGGCACTGAAGCTTTCTTT
j_call: TRBJ1-1; v_call: TRBV5-1; d_call: NA; clone_size: NA; cdr3_aa: CASSFDGGQPGNTEAFF; cdr3_nt: TGCGCCAGCAGCTTCGACGGAGGGCAGCCGGGGAACACTGAAGCTTTCTTT
j_call: TRBJ2-2; v_call: TRBV11-3; d_call: TRBD1; clone_size: NA; cdr3_aa: CASSLDGAGQANTGELFF; cdr3_nt: TGTGCCAGCAGCTTAGATGGCGCGGGACAGGCGAACACCGGGGAGCTGTTTTTT
j_call: TRBJ1-1; v_call: TRBV6-7; d_call: TRBD1; clone_size: NA; cdr3_aa: CASSYTLKDRGGYTEAFF; cdr3_nt: TGTGCCAGCAGTTACACCCTAAAAGACAGGGGAGGTTACACTGAAGCTTTCTTT
j_call: TRBJ1-1; v_call: TRBV6-5; d_call: TRBD1; clone_size: NA; cdr3_aa: CASSADRVDTEAFF; cdr3_nt: TGTGCCAGCAGTGCCGACAGGGTTGACACTGAAGCTTTCTTT
j_call: TRBJ1-1; v_call: TRBV27; d_call: NA; clone_size: NA; cdr3_aa: CASSFFRGAYTEAFF; cdr3_nt: TGTGCCAGCAGCTTTTTCAGGGGCGCTTACACTGAAGCTTTCTTT
j_call: TRBJ1-6; v_call: TRBV14; d_call: TRBD1; clone_size: NA; cdr3_aa: CASSSSGGGSPLHF; cdr3_nt: TGTGCCAGCAGCTCTTCAGGGGGTGGGTCACCCCTCCACTTT
j_call: TRBJ1-3; v_call: TRBV5-1; d_call: NA; clone_size: NA; cdr3_aa: CASSLLGSRDSLSAGNTIYF; cdr3_nt: TGCGCCAGCAGCTTATTAGGTAGTCGGGACTCGCTATCGGCTGGAAACACCATATATTTT
j_call: TRBJ2-6; v_call: TRBV28; d_call: NA; clone_size: NA; cdr3_aa: CASSSQVSGANVLTF; cdr3_nt: TGTGCCAGCAGTTCACAGGTCTCTGGGGCCAACGTCCTGACTTTC
j_call: TRBJ1-5; v_call: TRBV28; d_call: TRBD1; clone_size: NA; cdr3_aa: CASSLGTGSQPQHF; cdr3_nt: TGTGCCAGCAGTTTAGGGACAGGGTCCCAGCCCCAGCATTTT
j_call: TRBJ2-2; v_call: TRBV7-6; d_call: NA; clone_size: NA; cdr3_aa: CASTPGESISGELFF; cdr3_nt: TGTGCCAGCACCCCAGGGGAGAGCATCTCCGGGGAGCTGTTTTTT
j_call: TRBJ1-2; v_call: TRBV15; d_call: NA; clone_size: NA; cdr3_aa: CATSRGVRDFYGYTF; cdr3_nt: TGTGCCACCAGCAGAGGAGTCCGGGACTTCTATGGCTACACCTTC
j_call: TRBJ1-2; v_call: TRBV5-4; d_call: NA; clone_size: NA; cdr3_aa: CASSPGPQRGGSNYGYTF; cdr3_nt: TGTGCCAGCAGCCCGGGACCTCAAAGGGGAGGGTCTAACTATGGCTACACCTTC
j_call: TRBJ1-3; v_call: TRBV6-5; d_call: NA; clone_size: NA; cdr3_aa: CASSYGPSGNTIYF; cdr3_nt: TGTGCCAGCAGTTATGGGCCCTCTGGAAACACCATATATTTT
j_call: TRBJ2-5; v_call: TRBV2; d_call: TRBD1; clone_size: NA; cdr3_aa: CASSTGTGYRGETQYF; cdr3_nt: TGTGCCAGCAGTACCGGGACAGGATACCGGGGAGAGACCCAGTACTTC
j_call: TRBJ1-2; v_call: TRBV7-8; d_call: NA; clone_size: NA; cdr3_aa: CASSEWALKILPNYGYTF; cdr3_nt: TGTGCCAGCAGCGAATGGGCCCTGAAAATTCTCCCTAACTATGGCTACACCTTC
j_call: TRBJ1-5; v_call: TRBV28; d_call: TRBD1; clone_size: NA; cdr3_aa: CASSPRQGAGNQPQHF; cdr3_nt: TGTGCCAGCAGTCCCCGACAGGGGGCTGGCAATCAGCCCCAGCATTTT
j_call: TRBJ2-5; v_call: TRBV2; d_call: TRBD1; clone_size: NA; cdr3_aa: CASRHPDLRDRGSETQYF; cdr3_nt: TGTGCCAGCAGACACCCTGATCTTAGGGACAGGGGCTCCGAGACCCAGTACTTC
j_call: TRBJ1-2; v_call: TRBV28; d_call: TRBD1; clone_size: NA; cdr3_aa: CASSLRQGAYGYTF; cdr3_nt: TGTGCCAGCAGTTTAAGACAGGGGGCGTATGGCTACACCTTC
j_call: TRBJ1-2; v_call: TRBV7-9; d_call: TRBD1; clone_size: once; cdr3_aa: CASSGPRDRGFNYGYTF; cdr3_nt: TGTGCCAGCAGCGGCCCGCGGGACAGGGGGTTTAACTATGGCTACACCTTC
j_call: TRBJ1-2; v_call: TRBV5-1; d_call: NA; clone_size: NA; cdr3_aa: CASSGRQDPSGYTF; cdr3_nt: TGCGCCAGCAGCGGGCGACAGGATCCGAGTGGCTACACCTTC
j_call: TRBJ1-6; v_call: TRBV18; d_call: TRBD1; clone_size: NA; cdr3_aa: CASSGTGANRRSYNSPLHF; cdr3_nt: TGTGCCAGCTCAGGGACAGGGGCTAACAGGCGCTCCTATAATTCACCCCTCCACTTT
j_call: TRBJ2-5; v_call: TRBV4-1; d_call: TRBD1; clone_size: NA; cdr3_aa: CASSQDWNRGRETQYF; cdr3_nt: TGCGCCAGCAGCCAAGATTGGAACAGGGGGCGGGAGACCCAGTACTTC
j_call: TRBJ1-5; v_call: TRBV11-2; d_call: NA; clone_size: once; cdr3_aa: CASTRQEVRQPQHF; cdr3_nt: TGTGCCAGCACTCGACAGGAAGTAAGACAGCCCCAGCATTTT
j_call: TRBJ2-3; v_call: TRBV5-1; d_call: NA; clone_size: NA; cdr3_aa: CASSFPSRGATDTQYF; cdr3_nt: TGCGCCAGCAGCTTTCCCTCCAGGGGGGCCACAGATACGCAGTATTTT
j_call: TRBJ1-1; v_call: TRBV6-1; d_call: NA; clone_size: NA; cdr3_aa: CASHPGFEAFF; cdr3_nt: TGTGCCTCACACCCCGGGTTTGAAGCTTTCTTT
j_call: TRBJ1-2; v_call: TRBV27; d_call: TRBD1; clone_size: once; cdr3_aa: CASSFRDRSVYGYTF; cdr3_nt: TGTGCCAGCAGTTTTCGGGACAGAAGCGTCTATGGCTACACCTTC
j_call: TRBJ1-2; v_call: TRBV10-3; d_call: TRBD1; clone_size: once; cdr3_aa: CAISESGQGNYGYTF; cdr3_nt: TGTGCCATCAGTGAGTCAGGACAGGGGAACTATGGCTACACCTTC
j_call: TRBJ1-2; v_call: TRBV12-5; d_call: NA; clone_size: NA; cdr3_aa: CASGSSWTTEGVYGYTF; cdr3_nt: TGTGCTAGTGGTTCGTCTTGGACAACGGAAGGGGTATATGGCTACACCTTC
j_call: TRBJ2-2; v_call: TRBV7-2; d_call: NA; clone_size: NA; cdr3_aa: CASSKDRTNNTGELFF; cdr3_nt: TGTGCCAGCAGCAAAGATCGGACTAACAACACCGGGGAGCTGTTTTTT
j_call: TRBJ1-6; v_call: TRBV28; d_call: NA; clone_size: NA; cdr3_aa: CASSLGSLALPNSPLHF; cdr3_nt: TGTGCCAGCAGTTTAGGTAGCTTGGCGCTCCCCAATTCACCCCTCCACTTT
j_call: TRBJ2-1; v_call: TRBV27; d_call: TRBD2; clone_size: NA; cdr3_aa: CASLRQGLAGGPPYNEQFF; cdr3_nt: TGTGCCAGCTTAAGACAGGGACTAGCGGGGGGGCCCCCGTACAATGAGCAGTTCTTC
j_call: TRBJ2-3; v_call: TRBV18; d_call: NA; clone_size: NA; cdr3_aa: CASPPPGVADTQYF; cdr3_nt: TGTGCCAGCCCGCCCCCGGGGGTGGCAGATACGCAGTATTTT
j_call: TRBJ2-7; v_call: TRBV7-2; d_call: TRBD1; clone_size: NA; cdr3_aa: CASSSYRDRVSYEQYF; cdr3_nt: TGTGCCAGCAGCTCTTACCGGGACAGGGTTTCCTACGAGCAGTACTTC
j_call: TRBJ1-2; v_call: TRBV7-9; d_call: TRBD1; clone_size: NA; cdr3_aa: CASSLIGQGEGYTF; cdr3_nt: TGTGCCAGCAGCTTAATTGGGCAGGGGGAAGGCTACACCTTC
j_call: TRBJ1-2; v_call: TRBV5-1; d_call: TRBD1; clone_size: NA; cdr3_aa: CASSIGDRGYGYTF; cdr3_nt: TGCGCCAGCAGCATAGGGGACAGGGGCTATGGCTACACCTTC
j_call: TRBJ1-2; v_call: TRBV5-1; d_call: TRBD1; clone_size: NA; cdr3_aa: CASSLSGTGYGYTF; cdr3_nt: TGCGCCAGCAGCTTGTCAGGGACAGGCTATGGCTACACCTTC
j_call: TRBJ1-2; v_call: TRBV29-1; d_call: NA; clone_size: NA; cdr3_aa: CSVGRKGDYGYTF; cdr3_nt: TGCAGCGTTGGCCGAAAGGGGGACTATGGCTACACCTTC
j_call: TRBJ1-6; v_call: TRBV5-4; d_call: TRBD1; clone_size: few; cdr3_aa: CASSLSGQGNSPLHF; cdr3_nt: TGTGCCAGCAGCTTGTCGGGACAGGGGAATTCACCCCTCCACTTT
j_call: TRBJ2-1; v_call: TRBV7-6; d_call: TRBD2; clone_size: NA; cdr3_aa: CASSWSGGGFEQFF; cdr3_nt: TGTGCCAGCAGCTGGAGCGGGGGAGGATTTGAGCAGTTCTTC
j_call: TRBJ1-5; v_call: TRBV11-2; d_call: TRBD1; clone_size: once; cdr3_aa: CASSLGTGVKDQPQHF; cdr3_nt: TGTGCCAGCAGCTTAGGGACAGGGGTTAAAGATCAGCCCCAGCATTTT
j_call: TRBJ2-3; v_call: TRBV4-1; d_call: TRBD2; clone_size: once; cdr3_aa: CASSQDLAGGNGDTQYF; cdr3_nt: TGCGCCAGCAGCCAAGACCTAGCGGGGGGAAATGGAGATACGCAGTATTTT